The following is a T cell receptor beta chain sequence with its context. Within its sample, this clonotype is medium-sized (0.01 to 0.1%). The specificity of this receptor is unknown. Base qualities were left out, and no much larger clone turns up one base away. The source of the sample is a study (dated by TCRdb to the early 2010s). A distance of 6 bases separates the germline ends of V and J, which lose 3 bases and 7 bases respectively. The germline V gene gives CDR1 as KGHSH and CDR2 as LQKENI. The CDR3 runs 11 amino acids, cysteine and phenylalanine included. Only the CDR3 region is kept as DNA, spanning 33 bases read in frame from base 1. The sequencer was an Illumina Genome Analyzer IIx. The public reads were reanalyzed by TCRdb: fastp trimming at Q25, MiXCR alignment, in-frame beta chains only. Each entry is one CDR3 protein sequence, shown with its most common DNA and genes. The sample profile shows about 15,000 distinct CDR3 sequences; about 35% of them were found once. Together, the top ten hold about 16% of the sample.

The sequence derives from a human donor. The rearranged segments are TRBV18 and TRBJ1-1, with the D gene call left open. Sequenced sample: blood. The DNA is as follows: TGTGCCAGCTCACCCGGGCTTGAAGCTTTCTTT. This encodes CASSPGLEAFF.